This T cell receptor (beta chain) was sequenced for a study of early stage breast cancer tumors. Study summary: The ER+/PR+/HER2- tumors included fewer than 10 ductal and a handful of lobular carcinomas. General study points: Unsorted bulk genomic DNA sequencing lacked pairing and functional marker data.

On this clone: Its specificity is unknown.

Here immunoSEQ multiplex PCR was the method, and the copy in TCRdb shows in-frame clones only, minus some. The sample carries about 51,000 clones, about three quarters recorded once. The V end was cut by 2 bases, the J end by 4 bases, with 6 bases between. Germline V gives CDR1 SGHTA, CDR2 FQGTGA. The CDR3 has 13 residues. The V gene is TRBV7-3, the J gene TRBJ2-1; D not certain. The clonotype was recovered from a person aged 40 to 49 with breast cancer. The specimen was blood. The DNA for the CDR3 is TGTGCCAGCAGCTTAGGAAATTACAATGAGCAGTTCTTC. Translation: CASSLGNYNEQFF.